Listed below are T cell receptor beta chains from one sample, sequenced in a study of graft-versus-host responses after intestinal transplantation. Libraries were prepared by immunoSEQ multiplex PCR; TCRdb keeps only in-frame clonotypes and omits some of them. The sample shows 55,000 to 80,000 clones, around nine tenths of them seen only once. Their specific antigens are unknown. Specimen: unstimulated CD8+ T cells sorted from spleen or lymph node cells, collected before transplant. These receptors all come from a human donor who was the organ donor for an intestinal transplant. The CDR3 runs from the conserved cysteine through the conserved F or W. Fields, in order: D gene, clone size, V gene, J gene, CDR3 protein, CDR3 DNA. A D gene is named only where the DNA matches it firmly. Clone size is stated in some rows and not others, as once, few, many or a class when expanded.

D gene: TRBD2
clone size: once
V gene: TRBV2
J gene: TRBJ2-3
CDR3 protein: CASRGLGSDTQYF
CDR3 DNA: TGTGCCAGCAGGGGACTAGGATCGGATACGCAGTATTTT

D gene: -
clone size: -
V gene: TRBV4-3
J gene: TRBJ2-7
CDR3 protein: CASSQAVANPYEQYF
CDR3 DNA: TGCGCCAGCAGCCAAGCAGTCGCAAATCCTTACGAGCAGTACTTC

D gene: TRBD2
clone size: -
V gene: TRBV30
J gene: TRBJ2-1
CDR3 protein: CAWSELAGVEQFF
CDR3 DNA: TGTGCCTGGAGCGAACTAGCGGGAGTTGAGCAGTTCTTC

D gene: TRBD1
clone size: -
V gene: TRBV6-5
J gene: TRBJ1-2
CDR3 protein: CASSPLDRGYGYTF
CDR3 DNA: TGTGCCAGCAGTCCCTTAGACAGGGGCTATGGCTACACCTTC

D gene: -
clone size: -
V gene: TRBV6-6
J gene: TRBJ1-5
CDR3 protein: CASSNGDTSSNQPQHF
CDR3 DNA: TGTGCCAGCAGTAATGGGGACACTAGTAGCAATCAGCCCCAGCATTTT

D gene: -
clone size: -
V gene: TRBV5-6
J gene: TRBJ1-3
CDR3 protein: CASTLGGPGNTIYF
CDR3 DNA: TGTGCCAGCACCCTGGGGGGGCCTGGAAACACCATATATTTT

D gene: -
clone size: once
V gene: TRBV30
J gene: TRBJ1-1
CDR3 protein: CAWSVGLEDTEAFF
CDR3 DNA: TGTGCCTGGAGTGTTGGGTTGGAGGACACTGAAGCTTTCTTT

D gene: -
clone size: once
V gene: TRBV5-1
J gene: TRBJ2-7
CDR3 protein: CASSQNYEQYF
CDR3 DNA: TGCGCCAGCAGCCAAAACTACGAGCAGTACTTC

D gene: -
clone size: -
V gene: TRBV30
J gene: TRBJ1-1
CDR3 protein: CAWGQQNTEAFF
CDR3 DNA: TGTGCCTGGGGACAGCAGAACACTGAAGCTTTCTTT

D gene: -
clone size: -
V gene: TRBV10-3
J gene: TRBJ2-5
CDR3 protein: CAISDYRDKQETQYF
CDR3 DNA: TGTGCCATCAGTGACTACCGGGACAAACAAGAGACCCAGTACTTC

D gene: -
clone size: -
V gene: TRBV6-5
J gene: TRBJ2-7
CDR3 protein: CASSYSMGPEQYF
CDR3 DNA: TGTGCCAGCAGTTACTCGATGGGGCCCGAGCAGTACTTC

D gene: -
clone size: few
V gene: TRBV6-4
J gene: TRBJ1-1
CDR3 protein: CASSEGANTEAFF
CDR3 DNA: TGTGCCAGCAGTGAGGGGGCGAACACTGAAGCTTTCTTT

D gene: -
clone size: -
V gene: TRBV7-8
J gene: TRBJ1-5
CDR3 protein: CASSLVGNYQPQHF
CDR3 DNA: TGTGCCAGCAGCTTAGTCGGGAACTATCAGCCCCAGCATTTT

D gene: -
clone size: -
V gene: TRBV2
J gene: TRBJ2-1
CDR3 protein: CASSDWGPEQFF
CDR3 DNA: TGTGCCAGCAGTGACTGGGGGCCTGAGCAGTTCTTC

D gene: TRBD2
clone size: -
V gene: TRBV19
J gene: TRBJ2-7
CDR3 protein: CASSIFNGRGRSCEQYF
CDR3 DNA: TGTGCCAGTAGTATATTTAACGGGAGGGGTAGGAGTTGCGAGCAGTACTTC

D gene: -
clone size: -
V gene: TRBV5-5
J gene: TRBJ2-2
CDR3 protein: CASRTGAQFNTGELFF
CDR3 DNA: TGTGCCAGCCGTACAGGAGCTCAATTCAACACCGGGGAGCTGTTTTTT

D gene: TRBD2
clone size: -
V gene: TRBV2
J gene: TRBJ2-1
CDR3 protein: CASRPGLAGFDSYNEQFF
CDR3 DNA: TGTGCCAGCAGACCGGGACTAGCGGGGTTCGACTCCTACAATGAGCAGTTCTTC

D gene: -
clone size: -
V gene: TRBV2
J gene: TRBJ2-4
CDR3 protein: CASSEPLPHIQYF
CDR3 DNA: TGTGCCAGCAGCGAACCCCTACCACACATTCAGTACTTC